A selection of T cell receptor beta chains follows, all from one sample in a study of cytomegalovirus exposure and HLA in healthy donors. The method was immunoSEQ multiplex PCR; TCRdb's version includes in-frame clones alone and lacks a portion of them. The table shows roughly 98,000 clones, with 60% to 80% occurring only once. The specimen was PBMCs. Every receptor here comes from a middle-aged man in good health and CMV-seronegative. The CDR3 runs from the conserved cysteine through the conserved F or W. A D gene is named only where the DNA matches it firmly. Rows may omit the clone size; those that give it use once, few, many or a size class.

>TRBJ1-6|TRBV5-1|.|TRBD1
TGCGCCAGCAGCCGGACAGGGGAGTGGAATTCACCCCTCCACTTT
CASSRTGEWNSPLHF
>TRBJ2-1|TRBV19|.|.
TGTGCCAGTAGTATGGGCCCGATCGGGCAGGGGAGCTACAATGAGCAGTTCTTC
CASSMGPIGQGSYNEQFF
>TRBJ2-1|TRBV28|.|TRBD2
TGTGCCAGCAGCCTTAGCGGGAACCAATACAATGAGCAGTTCTTC
CASSLSGNQYNEQFF
>TRBJ2-1|TRBV2|.|.
TGTGCCAGCAGCCGCTCCCGACTAGAACGAGATGAGCAGTTCTTC
CASSRSRLERDEQFF
>TRBJ2-4|TRBV7-9|.|TRBD2
TGTGCCAGCAGCCCGCGAGCGGGGGCGGCCAAAAACATTCAGTACTTC
CASSPRAGAAKNIQYF
>TRBJ2-5|TRBV30|.|.
TGTGCCTGGAGTGTATTACAAGAGACCCAGTACTTC
CAWSVLQETQYF
>TRBJ2-7|TRBV30|.|TRBD2
TGTGCCTGGAGGTCCCCGGGAGGGAGCTACGAGCAGTACTTC
CAWRSPGGSYEQYF
>TRBJ1-4|TRBV11-2|.|TRBD1
TGTGCCAGCAGCTTGCAGACAGGGGCTAATGAAAAACTGTTTTTT
CASSLQTGANEKLFF
>TRBJ2-2|TRBV10-1|.|TRBD2
TGCGCCAGCAGTGAGGGAAGGACTAGCGGGGGGTCTTTTGGCACCGGGGAGCTGTTTTTT
CASSEGRTSGGSFGTGELFF
>TRBJ2-7|TRBV7-6|once|TRBD2
TGTGCCAGCAGCCAGGCCTTTAGCGGGAGGAGAAACGAGCAGTACTTC
CASSQAFSGRRNEQYF